This is a list of T cell receptor beta chains from one sample in a study of blood T cell repertoires in COVID-19. Method: immunoSEQ multiplex PCR; TCRdb's copy keeps in-frame clones and lacks some. The sample contains 85,000 to 120,000 clones, 70% to 80% of which appear only once. What was sequenced was peripheral blood. The receptors derive from a man older than 75 with COVID-19, enrolled during active disease. Each CDR3 is given with its conserved first and last residue. Each record gives: V gene, clone size, J gene, D gene, CDR3 protein, CDR3 DNA. D genes are given only for firm matches. Expanded clones are given a class, and other clones once, few, many or no size at all.

v_gene: TRBV9; abundance: NA; j_gene: TRBJ2-3; d_gene: TRBD2; CDR3aa: CASSSLTSGGTDTQYF; CDR3nt: TGTGCCAGCAGCTCGTTGACTAGCGGGGGGACAGATACGCAGTATTTT
v_gene: TRBV5-4; abundance: NA; j_gene: TRBJ1-5; d_gene: TRBD1; CDR3aa: CASSMDRGNQPQHF; CDR3nt: TGTGCCAGCAGCATGGACAGGGGCAATCAGCCCCAGCATTTT
v_gene: TRBV9; abundance: NA; j_gene: TRBJ2-1; d_gene: NA; CDR3aa: CASSVAGRDLYNEQFF; CDR3nt: TGTGCCAGCAGCGTAGCTGGGCGGGACCTCTACAATGAGCAGTTCTTC
v_gene: TRBV7-9; abundance: NA; j_gene: TRBJ2-1; d_gene: TRBD1; CDR3aa: CASSPQGQATGSYYNEQFF; CDR3nt: TGTGCCAGCAGCCCCCAAGGCCAAGCGACAGGGTCCTACTACAATGAGCAGTTCTTC
v_gene: TRBV6-5; abundance: NA; j_gene: TRBJ1-5; d_gene: NA; CDR3aa: CASSHYSNQPQHF; CDR3nt: TGTGCCAGCAGCCACTATAGCAATCAGCCCCAGCATTTT
v_gene: TRBV3-1/TRBV3-2; abundance: NA; j_gene: TRBJ2-5; d_gene: TRBD2; CDR3aa: CASSRAGRVSQETQYF; CDR3nt: TGTGCCAGCAGCCGCGCAGGGAGGGTTTCCCAAGAGACCCAGTACTTC
v_gene: TRBV27; abundance: NA; j_gene: TRBJ2-7; d_gene: TRBD2; CDR3aa: CASSLYPSGSHTVQYF; CDR3nt: TGTGCCAGCAGTTTATACCCTAGCGGGAGTCACACAGTGCAGTACTTC
v_gene: TRBV11-3; abundance: NA; j_gene: TRBJ1-1; d_gene: NA; CDR3aa: CASSLGETEAFF; CDR3nt: TGTGCCAGCAGCTTAGGCGAGACTGAAGCTTTCTTT
v_gene: TRBV5-5; abundance: once; j_gene: TRBJ2-3; d_gene: TRBD2; CDR3aa: CASQQREYTDTQYF; CDR3nt: TGTGCCAGCCAACAGCGGGAGTACACAGATACGCAGTATTTT
v_gene: TRBV21-1; abundance: NA; j_gene: TRBJ1-6; d_gene: NA; CDR3aa: CASSKAQKPPLHF; CDR3nt: TGTGCCAGCAGCAAAGCGCAGAAACCACCCCTCCACTTT
v_gene: TRBV19; abundance: NA; j_gene: TRBJ2-6; d_gene: TRBD1; CDR3aa: CASRDRGHGSGANVLTF; CDR3nt: TGTGCCAGTAGGGACAGGGGGCATGGCTCTGGGGCCAACGTCCTGACTTTC
v_gene: TRBV6-4; abundance: NA; j_gene: TRBJ2-1; d_gene: TRBD1; CDR3aa: CASSDGQGHNEQFF; CDR3nt: TGTGCCAGCAGTGACGGACAGGGGCACAATGAGCAGTTCTTC
v_gene: TRBV28; abundance: NA; j_gene: TRBJ1-5; d_gene: TRBD1; CDR3aa: CASSLMTGRRSNQPQHF; CDR3nt: TGTGCCAGCAGTTTAATGACAGGGCGAAGGAGCAATCAGCCCCAGCATTTT
v_gene: TRBV3-1/TRBV3-2; abundance: NA; j_gene: TRBJ2-7; d_gene: NA; CDR3aa: CASSQGLLVSYEQYF; CDR3nt: TGTGCCAGCAGCCAAGGACTTCTCGTCTCCTACGAGCAGTACTTC
v_gene: TRBV2; abundance: NA; j_gene: TRBJ2-5; d_gene: NA; CDR3aa: CASSEGIHGAQYF; CDR3nt: TGTGCCAGCAGTGAAGGAATTCACGGGGCCCAGTACTTC
v_gene: TRBV5-1; abundance: once; j_gene: TRBJ1-4; d_gene: NA; CDR3aa: CASSLRAAYNEKLFF; CDR3nt: TGCGCCAGCAGCTTGCGTGCGGCCTACAATGAAAAACTGTTTTTT
v_gene: TRBV5-6; abundance: NA; j_gene: TRBJ2-7; d_gene: NA; CDR3aa: CASSPSTPPGHPQTYEQYF; CDR3nt: TGTGCCAGCAGCCCTTCGACCCCCCCGGGACATCCCCAAACCTACGAGCAGTACTTC
v_gene: TRBV28; abundance: once; j_gene: TRBJ1-2; d_gene: NA; CDR3aa: CASTRNREGYTF; CDR3nt: TGTGCCAGCACTCGAAACAGGGAGGGCTACACCTTC
v_gene: TRBV7-9; abundance: NA; j_gene: TRBJ2-1; d_gene: NA; CDR3aa: CASSMASYSYNEQFF; CDR3nt: TGTGCCAGCAGCATGGCTAGCTACTCCTACAATGAGCAGTTCTTC
v_gene: TRBV11-2; abundance: NA; j_gene: TRBJ2-3; d_gene: TRBD2; CDR3aa: CASSSGLAGDVDTQYF; CDR3nt: TGTGCCAGCAGCTCGGGACTAGCGGGAGATGTAGATACGCAGTATTTT
v_gene: TRBV6-5; abundance: NA; j_gene: TRBJ2-2; d_gene: TRBD1; CDR3aa: CASRRTGMDGGELFF; CDR3nt: TGTGCCAGCAGACGGACAGGGATGGACGGCGGGGAGCTGTTTTTT
v_gene: TRBV6-5; abundance: few; j_gene: TRBJ2-3; d_gene: TRBD1; CDR3aa: CASRLTGGRADTQYF; CDR3nt: TGTGCCAGCAGATTGACAGGGGGTAGGGCAGATACGCAGTATTTT
v_gene: TRBV7-9; abundance: NA; j_gene: TRBJ2-1; d_gene: TRBD2; CDR3aa: CASSPPSGNNNEQFF; CDR3nt: TGTGCCAGCAGCCCCCCTAGCGGGAACAACAATGAGCAGTTCTTC
v_gene: TRBV30; abundance: NA; j_gene: TRBJ1-5; d_gene: NA; CDR3aa: CAWSVRNRANQPQHF; CDR3nt: TGTGCCTGGAGTGTACGAAACAGGGCGAATCAGCCCCAGCATTTT
v_gene: TRBV27; abundance: NA; j_gene: TRBJ2-2; d_gene: NA; CDR3aa: CASSLFTGAGGGTGELFF; CDR3nt: TGTGCCAGCAGTTTATTCACAGGGGCGGGAGGTGGCACCGGGGAGCTGTTTTTT
v_gene: TRBV29-1; abundance: NA; j_gene: TRBJ1-4; d_gene: TRBD1; CDR3aa: CSVQGQGNEKLFF; CDR3nt: TGCAGCGTTCAAGGACAGGGCAATGAAAAACTGTTTTTT
v_gene: TRBV5-6; abundance: NA; j_gene: TRBJ2-5; d_gene: TRBD2; CDR3aa: CASSPGGGSETQYF; CDR3nt: TGTGCCAGCAGCCCCGGGGGGGGTTCGGAGACCCAGTACTTC
v_gene: TRBV10-1; abundance: NA; j_gene: TRBJ1-1; d_gene: NA; CDR3aa: CASSERSRNTEAFF; CDR3nt: TGCGCCAGCAGTGAGCGCTCCAGGAACACTGAAGCTTTCTTT
v_gene: TRBV30; abundance: NA; j_gene: TRBJ1-2; d_gene: TRBD1; CDR3aa: CAWSVSQGANGYTF; CDR3nt: TGTGCCTGGAGTGTAAGTCAGGGGGCCAATGGCTACACCTTC
v_gene: TRBV28; abundance: NA; j_gene: TRBJ2-1; d_gene: NA; CDR3aa: CASSFAGGSYNEQFF; CDR3nt: TGTGCCAGCAGTTTTGCTGGAGGGTCCTACAATGAGCAGTTCTTC
v_gene: TRBV6-1; abundance: few; j_gene: TRBJ1-2; d_gene: TRBD1; CDR3aa: CASSEGVDRGRAYGYTF; CDR3nt: TGTGCCAGCAGTGAAGGCGTGGACAGGGGGCGCGCCTATGGCTACACCTTC
v_gene: TRBV3-1/TRBV3-2; abundance: NA; j_gene: TRBJ1-6; d_gene: TRBD1; CDR3aa: CASRSGGQVNSPLHF; CDR3nt: TGTGCCAGCAGGTCAGGGGGACAGGTTAATTCACCCCTCCACTTT
v_gene: TRBV9; abundance: NA; j_gene: TRBJ1-2; d_gene: NA; CDR3aa: CASSAILEETGVGRGYTF; CDR3nt: TGTGCCAGCAGCGCGATATTAGAGGAGACAGGCGTAGGTCGAGGCTACACCTTC
v_gene: TRBV4-1; abundance: NA; j_gene: TRBJ1-1; d_gene: NA; CDR3aa: CASSQVFRRRGDTEAFF; CDR3nt: TGCGCCAGCAGCCAAGTGTTCAGGCGGCGGGGTGACACTGAAGCTTTCTTT
v_gene: TRBV5-1; abundance: NA; j_gene: TRBJ1-6; d_gene: TRBD1; CDR3aa: CASSSGQGTHSPLHF; CDR3nt: TGCGCCAGCAGCTCGGGACAGGGGACACATTCACCCCTCCACTTT
v_gene: TRBV5-8; abundance: NA; j_gene: TRBJ2-1; d_gene: NA; CDR3aa: CASSLSGASYNEQFF; CDR3nt: TGTGCCAGCAGCTTATCGGGAGCATCCTACAATGAGCAGTTCTTC
v_gene: TRBV15; abundance: NA; j_gene: TRBJ2-7; d_gene: TRBD2; CDR3aa: CATSGRTSGNYEQYF; CDR3nt: TGTGCCACCAGCGGAAGGACTAGCGGTAACTACGAGCAGTACTTC
v_gene: TRBV6-5; abundance: NA; j_gene: TRBJ2-5; d_gene: NA; CDR3aa: CASSYSRQETQYF; CDR3nt: TGTGCCAGCAGTTACTCGAGGCAAGAGACCCAGTACTTC
v_gene: TRBV7-2; abundance: NA; j_gene: TRBJ2-1; d_gene: NA; CDR3aa: CASSVAGTLYNEQFF; CDR3nt: TGTGCCAGCAGTGTAGCTGGGACTCTGTACAATGAGCAGTTCTTC
v_gene: TRBV18; abundance: NA; j_gene: TRBJ1-5; d_gene: NA; CDR3aa: CASAAAQNQPQHF; CDR3nt: TGTGCCAGCGCCGCGGCTCAAAATCAGCCCCAGCATTTT
v_gene: TRBV9; abundance: NA; j_gene: TRBJ2-5; d_gene: NA; CDR3aa: CASSYSGQETQYF; CDR3nt: TGTGCCAGCAGCTATAGCGGACAAGAGACCCAGTACTTC
v_gene: TRBV24-1; abundance: NA; j_gene: TRBJ2-1; d_gene: TRBD2; CDR3aa: CATSDSGRGNEQFF; CDR3nt: TGTGCCACCAGTGATAGCGGGAGGGGCAATGAGCAGTTCTTC
v_gene: TRBV3-1/TRBV3-2; abundance: NA; j_gene: TRBJ2-5; d_gene: TRBD1; CDR3aa: CASSSGFLGTGQETQYF; CDR3nt: TGTGCCAGCAGCAGTGGGTTCTTGGGGACAGGCCAAGAGACCCAGTACTTC
v_gene: TRBV14; abundance: NA; j_gene: TRBJ1-5; d_gene: NA; CDR3aa: CASSQAYNQPQHF; CDR3nt: TGTGCCAGCAGCCAGGCTTATAATCAGCCCCAGCATTTT
v_gene: TRBV28; abundance: NA; j_gene: TRBJ2-7; d_gene: TRBD1; CDR3aa: CASSRTGGSYEQYF; CDR3nt: TGTGCCAGCAGTCGGACAGGGGGATCCTACGAGCAGTACTTC
v_gene: TRBV5-1; abundance: few; j_gene: TRBJ1-3; d_gene: TRBD1; CDR3aa: CASSPGQGTGNTIYF; CDR3nt: TGCGCCAGCAGCCCGGGACAGGGAACTGGAAACACCATATATTTT
v_gene: TRBV7-9; abundance: NA; j_gene: TRBJ1-1; d_gene: NA; CDR3aa: CASSLYQGSPEAFF; CDR3nt: TGTGCCAGCAGCTTATATCAGGGTTCCCCTGAAGCTTTCTTT
v_gene: TRBV27; abundance: NA; j_gene: TRBJ1-5; d_gene: NA; CDR3aa: CASSLSARSPQHF; CDR3nt: TGTGCCAGCAGTTTATCTGCCAGATCTCCCCAGCATTTT
v_gene: TRBV19; abundance: NA; j_gene: TRBJ2-3; d_gene: TRBD2; CDR3aa: CASSIAQLAGVGRDTQYF; CDR3nt: TGTGCCAGTAGTATCGCCCAACTAGCGGGGGTCGGACGGGATACGCAGTATTTT
v_gene: TRBV21-1; abundance: NA; j_gene: TRBJ2-7; d_gene: NA; CDR3aa: CASSQTKLAGNYEQYF; CDR3nt: TGTGCCAGCAGCCAAACGAAACTAGCGGGGAACTACGAGCAGTACTTC
v_gene: TRBV5-4; abundance: NA; j_gene: TRBJ2-1; d_gene: NA; CDR3aa: CASSSPGGPGGYNEQFF; CDR3nt: TGTGCCAGCAGCTCTCCGGGGGGCCCCGGGGGGTACAATGAGCAGTTCTTC